This entry lists 6 T cell receptor beta chains sequenced from one sample in a study of molecular identifiers for immune sequencing clone quantification. TCRdb re-derived calls from the PCR reads in MiXCR, one entry per CDR3 protein. This sample has some 100,000 distinct CDR3 sequences, with under 40% found just once. Sample: naive CD8+ T cells from blood, with Jurkat cell RNA spiked in. Subset here: FACS-sorted CD8+CD4-CCR7+CD45RA+ naive T cells. The receptors were gathered from a human donor in good health. Some libraries in this study had Jurkat cell RNA spiked in.

As for this clonotype: A much larger clone lies one base from this, so it may be a read error. The rearrangement links TRBV7-9 to TRBJ2-4; unclear D gene. Germline loops: CDR1 SEHNR, CDR2 FQNEAQ (reference sequence). CDR3 length: 15 residues. CDR3 residues: CASSLGSASKNIPYF. CDR3 bases: TGTGCCAGCAGCTTAGGATCCGCCAGTAAAAACATTCCGTACTTC.

A few counts support this clonotype. The chain joins TRBV28 to TRBJ2-7; 14 bases align to TRBD2. V lost 5 bases to trimming and J lost 0 bases; unmatched junction nucleotides: 12. Germline CDR1 MDHEN, CDR2 SYDVKM. The CDR3 is 19 amino acids. CDR3 DNA: TGTGCCAGCAGTCAGTCCGGGACTAGCGGGAGTCGGAGCTCCTACGAGCAGTACTTC. This sequence encodes CASSQSGTSGSRSSYEQYF.

On this clonotype itself: A junction boundary mismatches the germline segment, possibly from a read error. This rearrangement joins TRBV4-3 to TRBJ2-2; 7 bases match TRBD2. Germline CDR1 LGHNA, CDR2 YSLEER. There are 16 residues in the CDR3. CDR3 coding DNA: TGCGCCAGCAGCCAAGATGGGAGGGCAAACACCGGGGAGCTGATTTTT. Protein product: CASSQDGRANTGELIF.

This clonotype has a handful of counts. The rearrangement links TRBV28 to TRBJ2-7; 8 positions match TRBD2. V lost 6 bases, J lost 1 base, and 5 bases stayed unmatched. The CDR3 totals 14 residues. Looked up from germline, CDR1 is MDHEN and CDR2 is SYDVKM. DNA for the CDR3: TGTGCCAGCAGCCTCTTAGCGGGATCCTACGAGCAGTACTTC. It yields the protein CASSLLAGSYEQYF.

This chain links TRBV5-6 with TRBJ2-7; TRBD1 aligns across 7 bases. The V gene's germline CDR1 is SGHDT and CDR2 YYEEEE. With V trimmed by 2 bases and J by 6 bases, 8 bases remained unmatched. The CDR3 runs to 14 residues. The CDR3 reads CASSFRQGPREQYF. In DNA, the CDR3 is TGTGCCAGCAGCTTCAGACAGGGCCCACGCGAGCAGTACTTC.

With regard to this clonotype: No conserved phenylalanine or tryptophan ends this CDR3, so it is likely a read error. CDR3 nucleotide sequence: TGCAGTGCCCCTCCTCCGGCTAGCGGTTACACAGATACGCAGTATTAT. It yields the protein CSAPPPASGYTDTQYY. V usage is TRBV20-1 and J usage is TRBJ2-3; the match to TRBD2 covers 7 bases. Germline V gene lookup returns CDR1 DFQATT and CDR2 SNEGSKA (reference sequence). V was clipped by 6 bases and J by 2 bases; unmatched bases: 14. The CDR3 runs 16 residues.